A selection of T cell receptor beta chains follows, all from one sample in a study of control samples from healthy donors and cancer patients. The method was immunoSEQ multiplex PCR; TCRdb's version includes in-frame clones alone and lacks a portion of them. The sample carries approximately 160,000 clones, 90% to 95% recorded once. The sample was blood. Receptors originate from a woman aged 60 to 75 in good health. Each CDR3 is given with its conserved first and last residue. Fields, in order: D gene, J gene, V gene, CDR3 protein. D genes are given only for firm matches.

. TRBJ1-3 TRBV6-5 CASRGQLGSGNTIYF
TRBD2 TRBJ2-3 TRBV19 CASSTPQRGGRVDTQYF
. TRBJ1-1 TRBV30 CAWSGSRGNTEAFF
TRBD1 TRBJ1-4 TRBV10-2 CATGTGGSNEKLFF
TRBD2 TRBJ2-7 TRBV29-1 CSGLAGDQNYEQYF
. TRBJ2-7 TRBV6-1 CASSEVPEQYF
. TRBJ1-3 TRBV9 CASSVEVSGGNGNTIYF
. TRBJ2-7 TRBV15 CATSRAYEQYF
TRBD1 TRBJ1-1 TRBV10-2 CASRRDSLNTEAFF
. TRBJ1-5 TRBV19 CASSIGYNSNQPQHF
TRBD2 TRBJ2-1 TRBV5-8 CASRPTSLEQFF
. TRBJ1-2 TRBV6-2/TRBV6-3 CASSPGGQNYGYTF
. TRBJ1-2 TRBV12-3/TRBV12-4 CASRDTEFFGYTF
. TRBJ1-4 TRBV27 CASSLRRAEKLFF
. TRBJ2-5 TRBV6-6 CASRNRYQETQYF
. TRBJ2-7 TRBV5-4 CASSLRGYEQYF